These 23 T cell receptor beta chains came from one sample sequenced in a study of glioma-infiltrating T cells. Using RNA template, CDR3s of TCR alpha and beta were amplified with iRepertoire arm-PCR. TCRdb redid the calling of the multiplex PCR reads with MiXCR, one entry per CDR3 protein. Found here are around 140,000 distinct CDR3 sequences, approximately 39% of them singletons; the top ten hold over 15%. The material sequenced was glioma tissue, nonneoplastic brain tissue, or PBMCs (not recorded which). These receptors all come from a human donor with low-grade glioma or glioblastoma, undergoing nonglioma brain surgery, or in good health (not recorded which).

This clonotype was counted many times. This sequence joins TRBV6-6 and TRBJ1-2, with D possibly being TRBD1 (5 bases). CDR1 is MNHNY and CDR2 is SVGAGI in the germline V gene (reference sequence). This CDR3 has 14 residues. With 2 bases removed from V and 8 bases from J, the gap between germline ends came to 15 bases. DNA for the CDR3: TGTGCCAGCAGTTACACCCCAGGGATGGGGGGCTACACCTTC. It codes for CASSYTPGMGGYTF.

The chain employs TRBV6-6 and TRBJ2-7, with D unresolved. Germline V CDR1 and CDR2: MNHNY, SVGAGI (reference sequence). This CDR3 has 13 amino acids. Trimming shortened V by 2 bases and J by 4 bases, and 9 bases separated the two germline ends. The CDR3 protein is CASSYPDGYEQYF. The CDR3, as DNA: TGTGCCAGCAGTTACCCGGACGGATACGAGCAGTACTTC.

The chain has TRBV6-2 or TRBV6-3 and TRBJ2-1, with 7 positions matching TRBD2. Germline V lookup: CDR1 MNHEY, CDR2 SVGEGT. The CDR3 consists of 18 residues. J was trimmed by 8 bases and V by 2 bases; bases with no gene match: 18. The CDR3 region is CASSYNPGLPTLEDEQFF. In nucleotides, the CDR3 is TGTGCCAGCAGTTACAATCCGGGACTACCGACCCTAGAGGATGAGCAGTTCTTC.

CDR3 in amino acids: CASSYQGLNTGELFF. DNA for the CDR3: TGTGCCAGCAGTTACCAGGGTCTGAACACCGGGGAGCTGTTTTTT. The chain recombines TRBV6-6 with TRBJ2-2, with TRBD1 as a possible D gene (5 bases). The V end was cut by 2 bases, the J end by 1 base, with 8 bases between. The CDR3 is made up of 15 amino acids. Germline V gene data show CDR1 as MNHNY and CDR2 as SVGAGI (reference sequence).

This clonotype showed up just a few times. This chain joins TRBV10-1 and TRBJ2-3, with unresolved D. The V end lost 3 bases, the J end lost 0 bases, and 4 bases lay between the germline ends. Germline V gene sequence: CDR1 WNHNN, CDR2 SYGVQD (reference sequence). The CDR3 is 13 amino acids. CDR3: CASSDGSTDTQYF. The CDR3 DNA sequence: TGCGCCAGCAGTGATGGAAGCACAGATACGCAGTATTTT.

The chain joins TRBV6-1 to TRBJ2-7, with D perhaps matching TRBD1 (5 bases). Trimming removed 6 bases from V and 3 bases from J, with 18 bases in between. Germline values: CDR1 MNHNS, CDR2 SASEGT. The CDR3 loop spans 15 amino acids. CDR3 residues: CASRKLGQTNYEQYF. The CDR3, as DNA: TGTGCCAGCAGAAAGTTGGGGCAGACGAACTACGAGCAGTACTTC.

The rearrangement uses TRBV3-1 and TRBJ2-7; no clear D. This CDR3 contains 15 residues. Germline assignment: CDR1 LGHDT and CDR2 YNNKEL (reference sequence). The germline V and J ends were trimmed by 2 bases and 1 base, with 12 bases remaining between them. CDR3 residues: CASSQFGRASYEQYF. In nucleotides, the CDR3 is TGTGCCAGCAGCCAATTCGGACGAGCTTCCTACGAGCAGTACTTC.

In its sample, this clonotype was seen many times. The chain couples TRBV6-1 to TRBJ2-1; D remains ambiguous. Germline V gene data show CDR1 as MNHNS and CDR2 as SASEGT. V dropped 7 bases and J dropped 2 bases, with 3 bases sitting between them. The CDR3 runs to 11 residues. The CDR3 protein is CASNTYNEQFF. CDR3 coding DNA: TGTGCCAGCAACACCTACAATGAGCAGTTCTTC.

CDR3 coding DNA: TGCAGTGCTGGACGGGACGGCAATTCACCCCTCCACTTT. Protein product: CSAGRDGNSPLHF. The chain employs TRBV20-1 and TRBJ1-6; D may be TRBD1 (5 bases). This CDR3 region has 13 residues. The V end was cut by 5 bases, the J end by 7 bases, with 12 bases between. Germline CDR1 is DFQATT and CDR2 is SNEGSKA (reference sequence).

This clonotype has more than one count but fewer than ten. The chain couples TRBV6-1 to TRBJ2-7; maybe TRBD2 (6 bases). This CDR3 is 15 amino acids long. Germline V gene data show CDR1 as MNHNS and CDR2 as SASEGT. V was clipped by 6 bases and J by 8 bases, with 23 bases between them. The CDR3 loop reads CASRPADRTEGKQYF. The CDR3 DNA sequence: TGTGCCAGCAGACCCGCGGACCGGACGGAGGGTAAGCAGTACTTC.

This chain uses TRBV4-1 with TRBJ1-1, with D unclear. CDR3 size: 14 residues. Per germline, CDR1 MGHRA and CDR2 YSYEKL. The V and J ends lost 4 bases and 5 bases respectively, with 14 bases between them. The CDR3: CASSPNIETTEAFF. As DNA, the CDR3 is TGCGCCAGCAGCCCTAATATCGAGACAACTGAAGCTTTCTTT.

This clonotype was observed a few times. CDR3 protein: CASSPEGVDTQYF. In DNA form, the CDR3 reads TGTGCCAGCAGCCCAGAGGGGGTAGATACGCAGTATTTT. The rearrangement uses TRBV7-9 and TRBJ2-3; D is possibly TRBD1 (6 bases). V shed 5 bases and J shed 5 bases, with 11 bases lying between them. CDR1 is SEHNR, CDR2 FQNEAQ, per germline (reference sequence). CDR3 length equals 13 residues.

The rearrangement links TRBV28 to TRBJ2-7; 10 positions match TRBD2. With 3 bases clipped from V and 5 bases from J, the junction kept 7 bases outside the gene matches. CDR3 length: 15 amino acids. Germline CDR1 reads MDHEN; CDR2 reads SYDVKM. CDR3 coding DNA: TGTGCCAGCAGTTTTTCTAGCGGGAGTAGTCACGAGCAGTACTTC. Amino acid sequence: CASSFSSGSSHEQYF.

Only a few counts were recorded for this clonotype. V usage is TRBV7-3 and J usage is TRBJ1-1; D may be TRBD1 (5 bases). V shed 8 bases and J shed 7 bases, with 5 bases lying between them. CDR1 SGHTA and CDR2 FQGTGA come from the germline V gene. The CDR3 has 9 amino acids. CDR3 loop: CASGGEAFF. For the CDR3, the DNA is TGTGCCAGCGGGGGTGAAGCTTTCTTT.

The chain couples TRBV6-6 to TRBJ2-7; D gene uncertain. Germline V gene data show CDR1 as MNHNY and CDR2 as SVGAGI (reference sequence). The CDR3 runs 15 residues. With 0 bases removed from V and 1 base from J, the gap between germline ends came to 10 bases. The CDR3 sequence: CASSYSASDSYEQYF. In nucleotides, the CDR3 is TGTGCCAGCAGTTACTCGGCGTCGGATTCCTACGAGCAGTACTTC.

V and J are TRBV7-2 and TRBJ2-5; weak D call: TRBD1 (5 bases). CDR3 length: 13 amino acids. Trimming cost V 5 bases and J 2 bases, with 9 bases left between them. Germline V gives CDR1 SGHTA, CDR2 FQGNSA. The CDR3: CASSPDRQETQYF. CDR3 sequence (DNA): TGTGCCAGCAGCCCCGACAGACAAGAGACCCAGTACTTC.

This chain connects TRBV7-3 to TRBJ1-6; D is possibly TRBD1 (5 bases). Germline-derived CDR1 and CDR2 are SGHTA and FQGTGA. The CDR3 is made up of 13 amino acids. V was clipped by 5 bases and J by 7 bases, with 9 bases between them. This CDR3 is CASSIDSNSPLHF. CDR3 nucleotides: TGTGCCAGCAGCATCGACAGCAATTCACCCCTCCACTTT. The whole variable domain, remainder taken from reference TRBV7-3 and TRBJ1-6, is GAGVSQTPSNKVTEKGKYVELRCDPISGHTALYWYRQSLGQGPEFLIYFQGTGAADDSGLPNDRFFAVRPEGSVSTLKIQRTERGDSAVYLCASSIDSNSPLHFGNGTRLTVT.

As to this clonotype: This likely comes from a read error, as the CDR3 has no conserved phenylalanine or tryptophan at its end. The chain couples TRBV15 to TRBJ1-6; D is perhaps TRBD1 (5 bases). Per the germline V gene, CDR1 is LNHNV and CDR2 is YYDKDF (reference sequence). There are 14 residues in the CDR3. V gave up 0 bases and J gave up 5 bases, with 5 bases separating them. The CDR3 bases are TGTGCCACCAGCAGAGACAGGGATAATTCACCCCTCCACTCT. This translates into CATSRDRDNSPLHS.

The chain is built from TRBV24-1 and TRBJ1-2; no reliable D call. The V end was cut by 2 bases, the J end by 1 base, with 7 bases between. From germline, CDR1 is KGHDR and CDR2 SFDVKD. The CDR3 contains 14 residues. CDR3 sequence: CATSDSWFNYGYTF. The CDR3 coding sequence is TGTGCCACCAGTGATTCATGGTTTAACTATGGCTACACCTTC.

The chain recombines TRBV20-1 with TRBJ1-5, with TRBD1 identical over 7 bases. Germline CDR1 DFQATT, CDR2 SNEGSKA (reference sequence). CDR3 length equals 13 residues. J lost 1 base, V lost 6 bases, and 3 bases had no gene match. The CDR3 spells CSAQGQSNQPQHF. Here the CDR3 DNA reads TGCAGTGCCCAGGGACAGAGCAATCAGCCCCAGCATTTT.

The CDR3, as DNA: TGTGCCAGCAGCTTAGATCCCGCAAGACACAATGAGCAGTTCTTC. Its protein is CASSLDPARHNEQFF. The rearrangement uses TRBV11-2 and TRBJ2-1; D is uncertain. The CDR3 is 15 amino acids. Germline-derived CDR1 and CDR2 are SGHAT and FQNNGV. The V end was cut by 0 bases, the J end by 5 bases, with 11 bases between.

The chain combines TRBV6-2 or TRBV6-3 with TRBJ2-1, with D possibly matching TRBD2 (6 bases). Germline CDR1 reads MNHEY; CDR2 reads SVGEGT. Trimming stripped 3 bases from V and 6 bases from J, with 15 bases between. The CDR3 covers 15 residues. CDR3: CASSYDGGFGNEQFF. The CDR3 bases are TGTGCCAGCAGTTATGACGGGGGTTTTGGCAATGAGCAGTTCTTC.

This rearrangement joins TRBV5-4 to TRBJ2-7; 7 nucleotides match TRBD2. Per germline, CDR1 SGHNT and CDR2 YYREEE (reference sequence). The CDR3 contains 14 residues. V lost 4 bases, J lost 1 base, and 5 bases stayed unmatched. CDR3 nucleotide sequence: TGTGCCAGCAGCCCCGGGACTAAGTCCTACGAGCAGTACTTC. Translated, it gives CASSPGTKSYEQYF.